The next 32 T cell receptor beta chains were all read from a single sample in a study of technical replicates of blood from several donors. Assay used: immunoSEQ multiplex PCR; TCRdb lists only in-frame clones, some missing. The data show about 79,000 clones, with more than 85% seen just once and approximately 0.4% held by the top ten. The sequenced sample was T cells isolated from PBMCs. These receptors were obtained from a human donor in good health. Some clones in this sample may be carry-over from other donors' samples.

The chain uses TRBV15 and TRBJ2-7; TRBD2 matches at 13 bases. CDR3 size: 17 residues. CDR1 and CDR2 from the germline V gene are LNHNV and YYDKDF (reference sequence). After removal of 0 bases from V and 4 bases from J, the junction contained 6 bases not matched to a gene. This chain's CDR3 is CATSREGTSGTNYEQYF. CDR3 sequence (DNA): TGTGCCACCAGCAGAGAAGGGACTAGCGGGACAAATTACGAGCAGTACTTC.

The sample holds one count of this clone. The V and J genes are TRBV20-1 and TRBJ1-1; no clear D gene. Germline lookup yields CDR1 DFQATT and CDR2 SNEGSKA (reference sequence). Trimming took off 7 bases at V and 0 bases at J, with 6 bases between the two ends. The length of the CDR3 is 11 residues. The DNA for the CDR3 is TGCAGTGGACATTTGAACACTGAAGCTTTCTTT. It translates to CSGHLNTEAFF.

The chain links TRBV15 to TRBJ2-3; 7 nucleotides agree with TRBD1. The germline V gene has CDR1 LNHNV and CDR2 YYDKDF (reference sequence). The CDR3 is made up of 17 amino acids. The V segment lost 4 bases and the J segment 0 bases; nucleotides outside the gene matches: 10. The CDR3 spells CATSIPRTGGSTDTQYF. CDR3 DNA sequence: TGTGCCACCAGCATCCCTCGGACAGGAGGTAGCACAGATACGCAGTATTTT.

This clone was seen once. The J gene is TRBJ2-3, the V gene TRBV11-3, with TRBD2 matching 7 bases. The CDR3 spans 16 residues. CDR1 is SGHNT, CDR2 YENEEA, per germline. The J segment lost 3 bases and the V segment lost 1 base, leaving 7 bases of the junction unmatched. Here the CDR3 DNA reads TGTGCCAGCAGCTTAGGCGGCGGGAGAAGGACAGATACGCAGTATTTT. As protein: CASSLGGGRRTDTQYF. Using reference TRBV11-3 and TRBJ2-3 for the parts outside the CDR3, the full variable domain is EAGVVQSPRYKIIEKKQPVAFWCNPISGHNTLYWYLQNLGQGPELLIRYENEEAVDDSQLPKDRFSAERLKGVDSTLKIQPAELGDSAVYLCASSLGGGRRTDTQYFGPGTRLTVL.

This chain uses TRBV5-4 with TRBJ2-5; 9 bases map to TRBD2. V lost 0 bases and J lost 4; bases outside the gene matches: 7. The CDR3 totals 16 residues. Germline V gives CDR1 SGHNT, CDR2 YYREEE (reference sequence). The CDR3 spells CASSLALSGSGETQYF. The CDR3 DNA is TGTGCCAGCAGCTTGGCCCTTAGCGGGAGTGGAGAGACCCAGTACTTC.

The chain uses TRBV4-2 and TRBJ2-2; the D gene is possibly TRBD1 (5 bases). Deletions cut 6 bases from V and 1 base from J, with 9 bases between. The CDR3 totals 14 residues. Germline CDR1 is LGHNA and CDR2 is YNFKEQ. CDR3 DNA: TGTGCCAGCAGAACAGGTTGGAACACCGGGGAGCTGTTTTTT. This translates into CASRTGWNTGELFF.

This clone was seen once. The chain links TRBV28 to TRBJ1-1; D perhaps matches TRBD1 (6 bases). The CDR3 length is 14 residues. CDR1 and CDR2 (germline): MDHEN, SYDVKM. The germline V and J ends were trimmed by 6 bases and 1 base, with 12 bases remaining between them. CDR3 protein: CASREGHSNTEAFF. DNA for the CDR3: TGTGCCAGCAGAGAGGGACATTCGAACACTGAAGCTTTCTTT.

The chain has TRBV30 and TRBJ2-7, with 8 bases identical to TRBD1. The length of the CDR3 is 15 residues. Germline trimming cut 2 bases from V and 1 base from J; bases unmatched to any gene: 7. Germline loops: CDR1 GTSNPN, CDR2 SVGIG (reference sequence). The DNA of the CDR3 is TGTGCCTGGAGTAAACAAACAGGGGGTTCCTACGAGCAGTACTTC. Protein product: CAWSKQTGGSYEQYF.

The chain links TRBV18 to TRBJ1-1; D call uncertain. This CDR3 region has 19 residues. V was clipped by 2 bases and J by 1 base, with 23 bases between them. The germline gives CDR1 KGHSH, CDR2 LQKENI. The chain's CDR3 is CASSPIPPSMPTGNTEAFF. CDR3 coding DNA: TGTGCCAGCTCACCAATTCCCCCTTCAATGCCCACCGGGAACACTGAAGCTTTCTTT.

This clone appeared a single time. The chain couples TRBV6-5 to TRBJ2-1, with TRBD2 identical over 12 bases. This CDR3 has 13 amino acids. J lost 11 bases, V lost 7 bases, and 6 bases had no gene match. Germline V gives CDR1 MNHEY, CDR2 SVGAGI. CDR3 amino acids: CASTIGLAGKQFF. Written as DNA, the CDR3 is TGTGCCAGCACCATAGGACTAGCGGGAAAGCAGTTCTTC.

V and J are TRBV7-9 and TRBJ1-1, with unresolved D. V was shortened by 5 bases and J by 7 bases, with 11 bases between the two germline ends. The CDR3 loop spans 12 amino acids. Germline V gene data show CDR1 as SEHNR and CDR2 as FQNEAQ (reference sequence). Written as DNA, the CDR3 is TGTGCCAGCAGCCGCGGGCAGAATGAAGCTTTCTTT. Translated: CASSRGQNEAFF. Using reference TRBV7-9 and TRBJ1-1 for the parts outside the CDR3, the full variable domain is DTGVSQNPRHKITKRGQNVTFRCDPISEHNRLYWYRQTLGQGPEFLTYFQNEAQLEKSRLLSDRFSAERPKGSFSTLEIQRTEQGDSAMYLCASSRGQNEAFFGQGTRLTVV.

This clone was found once. J is TRBJ2-1 and V is TRBV5-4; D is unresolved. The CDR3 sequence is 12 residues long. Germline V gene data show CDR1 as SGHNT and CDR2 as YYREEE (reference sequence). Trimming stripped 0 bases from V and 10 bases from J, with 8 bases between. CDR3 loop: CASSLVADEQFF. CDR3 in DNA: TGTGCCAGCAGCTTGGTAGCAGACGAGCAGTTCTTC.

This clone was observed once. CDR3 residues: CASTLLAGDRSEQFF. CDR3 DNA: TGTGCCAGTACCCTATTAGCGGGAGACAGGAGTGAGCAGTTCTTC. V usage is TRBV19 and J usage is TRBJ2-1; 9 nucleotides line up with TRBD2. Germline CDR1 is LNHDA and CDR2 is SQIVND (reference sequence). Trimming took 7 bases from V and 9 from J; bases not matched to a gene: 13. The CDR3 is 15 residues long.

The rearrangement uses TRBV30 and TRBJ2-7; D might be TRBD2 (6 bases). The ends were cut back, 2 bases at V and 3 bases at J, with 14 bases in the middle. The germline gives CDR1 GTSNPN, CDR2 SVGIG (reference sequence). The CDR3 is 14 amino acids. Written as DNA, the CDR3 is TGTGCCTGGAGTTTCGGACTGGGACTCTACGAGCAGTACTTC. Translating it yields CAWSFGLGLYEQYF.

The J gene is TRBJ1-1, the V gene TRBV28, with 10 positions matching TRBD1. CDR3 length: 15 residues. Trimming at V came to 5 bases and at J to 5 bases, leaving 8 bases not matched to a gene. Looked up from germline, CDR1 is MDHEN and CDR2 is SYDVKM. Written as DNA, the CDR3 is TGTGCCAGCAGTCGCGACCGGGACAGGGGAACTGAAGCTTTCTTT. Translating gives CASSRDRDRGTEAFF.

This chain links TRBV28 with TRBJ2-7, with TRBD1 matching 12 bases. Germline CDR1 and CDR2: MDHEN and SYDVKM. This CDR3 has 15 residues. Trimming at V came to 6 bases and at J to 5 bases, leaving 8 bases not matched to a gene. As DNA, the CDR3 is TGTGCCAGCAGCCGTCCCGGGACAGGGGGCCACGAGCAGTACTTC. Encoded protein: CASSRPGTGGHEQYF.

This clone was seen just once. The CDR3 DNA reads as TGTGCCAGCAGTTACTCAACAGGGACCTACGAGCAGTACTTC. It translates to CASSYSTGTYEQYF. The rearrangement links TRBV6-5 to TRBJ2-7; possibly TRBD1 for D (6 bases). The CDR3 has 14 amino acids. Trimming took off 0 bases at V and 2 bases at J, with 8 bases between the two ends. Germline V lookup: CDR1 MNHEY, CDR2 SVGAGI.

The chain uses TRBV2 and TRBJ1-1; D possibly corresponds to TRBD1 (5 bases). V lost 7 bases and J 1 base, leaving 13 bases between the germline ends. CDR1 and CDR2 (germline): SNHLY, FYNNEI. The length of the CDR3 is 14 residues. The CDR3, as DNA: TGTGCCAGCAACTCGGGGGGGGAGAACACTGAAGCTTTCTTT. Protein sequence: CASNSGGENTEAFF.

V usage is TRBV6-5 and J usage is TRBJ2-3; 9 bases agree with TRBD2. CDR1 and CDR2 from the germline V gene are MNHEY and SVGAGI. This CDR3 is built from 16 residues. J lost 4 bases, V lost 0 bases, and 5 bases had no gene match. CDR3 DNA sequence: TGTGCCAGCAGTTACTCGCCTAGCGGGATGTCAGATACGCAGTATTTT. Its protein is CASSYSPSGMSDTQYF.

The J gene is TRBJ2-7, the V gene TRBV28, with a tentative D call TRBD1 (6 bases). Trimming stripped 8 bases from V and 2 bases from J, with 13 bases between. This CDR3 comprises 13 residues. Per germline, CDR1 MDHEN and CDR2 SYDVKM. The CDR3, as DNA: TGTGCCAGCCGAGGGGGTCAAACCTACGAGCAGTACTTC. Its protein is CASRGGQTYEQYF. Full variable domain (remainder filled in from reference TRBV28 and TRBJ2-7): DVKVTQSSRYLVKRTGEKVFLECVQDMDHENMFWYRQDPGLGLRLIYFSYDVKMKEKGDIPEGYSVSREKKERFSLILESASTNQTSMYLCASRGGQTYEQYFGPGTRLTVT.

The chain links TRBV9 to TRBJ2-7, with 10 positions matching TRBD2. Germline CDR1 is SGDLS and CDR2 is YYNGEE. The CDR3 has 16 amino acids. V lost 3 bases and J lost 5; bases outside the gene matches: 11. CDR3: CASSAPHASGRDEQYF. In DNA form, the CDR3 reads TGTGCCAGCAGCGCCCCCCATGCTAGCGGGAGAGACGAGCAGTACTTC. The variable domain in full, with the rest retrieved from reference TRBV9 and TRBJ2-7, is DSGVTQTPKHLITATGQRVTLRCSPRSGDLSVYWYQQSLDQGLQFLIQYYNGEERAKGNILERFSAQQFPDLHSELNLSSLELGDSALYFCASSAPHASGRDEQYFGPGTRLTVT.

The chain is built from TRBV30 and TRBJ2-1; D unclear. V dropped 2 bases and J dropped 5 bases, with 7 bases sitting between them. Germline CDR1 is GTSNPN and CDR2 is SVGIG (reference sequence). The CDR3 runs 12 residues. CDR3: CAWSTEHNEQFF. DNA of the CDR3: TGTGCCTGGAGTACGGAGCACAATGAGCAGTTCTTC.

V is TRBV4-3 and J is TRBJ2-5; D might be TRBD2 (6 bases). In germline, CDR1 is LGHNA, CDR2 YSLEER. Trimming took off 1 base at V and 4 bases at J, with 13 bases between the two ends. The CDR3 runs to 15 residues. CDR3 bases: TGCGCCAGCAGCCAAGTCTGGCGGGAACGAGAGACCCAGTACTTC. This translates into CASSQVWRERETQYF.

Only one count was recorded for this clone. V gene TRBV5-1 combines with J gene TRBJ1-1, with 7 bases matching TRBD1. CDR3 size: 15 residues. The V segment lost 0 bases and the J segment 7 bases; nucleotides outside the gene matches: 9. Germline V gene lookup returns CDR1 SGHRS and CDR2 YFSETQ. This CDR3 reads CASSLGPSGGVEAFF. DNA for the CDR3: TGCGCCAGCAGCTTGGGACCCTCAGGGGGTGTTGAAGCTTTCTTT.

J is TRBJ2-4 and V is TRBV11-2; tentatively, D is TRBD1 (5 bases). Trimming took 2 bases from V and 5 from J, leaving 13 bases between them. Germline CDR1 and CDR2: SGHAT and FQNNGV. The CDR3 totals 15 residues. The CDR3 here is CASSLIRQPENIQYF. Here the CDR3 DNA reads TGTGCCAGCAGCTTAATTCGACAGCCGGAAAACATTCAGTACTTC.

The chain employs TRBV9 and TRBJ1-2; the D is unclear. The CDR3 has 17 amino acids. The V and J ends lost 4 bases and 4 bases respectively, with 23 bases between them. CDR1 SGDLS and CDR2 YYNGEE come from the germline V gene. The CDR3: CASSPGFGRGGIYGYTF. Here the CDR3 DNA reads TGTGCCAGCAGCCCGGGTTTTGGTCGGGGAGGGATCTATGGCTACACCTTC.

The chain uses TRBV6-5 and TRBJ2-5, with TRBD1 identical over 8 bases. The CDR3 spans 16 residues. V was clipped by 4 bases and J by 4 bases; unmatched bases: 11. Germline assignment: CDR1 MNHEY and CDR2 SVGAGI. The CDR3 here is CASSWRQGTTLETQYF. CDR3 nucleotides: TGTGCCAGCAGTTGGCGACAGGGGACCACGTTAGAGACCCAGTACTTC.

J is TRBJ2-7 and V is TRBV5-6, with a possible D match to TRBD1 (6 bases). Germline values: CDR1 SGHDT, CDR2 YYEEEE. The CDR3 is 15 amino acids. Trimming took off 3 bases at V and 2 bases at J, with 15 bases between the two ends. The CDR3, as DNA: TGTGCCAGCAGCTCCTACAGGGTAAATCCCTACGAGCAGTACTTC. It is translated as CASSSYRVNPYEQYF.

V is TRBV6-1 and J is TRBJ2-5; 8 nucleotides align to TRBD1. The length of the CDR3 is 13 residues. Germline V gene sequence: CDR1 MNHNS, CDR2 SASEGT. V gave up 6 bases and J gave up 3 bases; unmatched junction bases: 3. The CDR3 DNA is TGTGCCAGCAGACAGACAGGGGAAGAGACCCAGTACTTC. Amino acids: CASRQTGEETQYF.

The chain joins TRBV18 to TRBJ2-1, with TRBD1 matching over 7 bases. There are 16 residues in the CDR3. Per the germline V gene, CDR1 is KGHSH and CDR2 is LQKENI. V was clipped by 3 bases and J by 5 bases; unmatched bases: 10. The CDR3 DNA sequence: TGTGCCAGCTCACCGGGTTCCGAGACAGGGAACAATGAGCAGTTCTTC. Protein product: CASSPGSETGNNEQFF.

For the CDR3, the DNA is TGTGCCAGCTCACCAACTAGCGGGGACCTCGAGCAGTACTTC. This codes for CASSPTSGDLEQYF. V and J are TRBV18 and TRBJ2-7; 10 bases agree with TRBD2. Losses at the gene ends were 2 bases for V and 6 bases for J; bases not matched to a gene: 4. Germline assignment: CDR1 KGHSH and CDR2 LQKENI. The CDR3 is made up of 14 amino acids.

The chain couples TRBV4-3 to TRBJ1-1; tentative D call: TRBD1 (5 bases). Trimming pared 3 bases from V and 5 bases from J, leaving 19 bases between. This CDR3 contains 16 residues. Germline V lookup: CDR1 LGHNA, CDR2 YSLEER. CDR3 in DNA: TGCGCCAGCAGCCAGGAGGAGGGACTCAAAATGACTGAAGCTTTCTTT. The encoded protein is CASSQEEGLKMTEAFF.